The present T cell receptor (beta chain) was sequenced within a study of CD8+CD57+ T cells in acquired aplastic anemia. Study overall: CD4+ and CD8+ cells, once sorted, gave DNA averaging roughly 3.2 ug.

TCR beta VDJ and CDR3 profiles were obtained from a genomic DNA template. TCRdb ran MiXCR on the reads and lists one entry per CDR3 protein. The sample consists of hundreds of thousands of distinct CDR3 sequences, around 46% of them appearing once. Sequencing was done on patients that had shown CD8+CD57+ cell expansion by flow cytometry. Whole-study results and caveats: Patients and controls had CD8+ Simpson's diversity values that were not significantly distinct.

This clonotype occurred many times. Its antigen remains unknown. V dropped 3 bases and J dropped 5 bases, with 10 bases sitting between them. The CDR3 is 14 residues long. Sequencing was done on a sample of sorted CD4+, CD8+, or CD8+CD57+ T cells (not recorded which) from PBMCs. V usage is TRBV12-3 or TRBV12-4 and J usage is TRBJ1-4; D is perhaps TRBD1 (5 bases). This receptor was identified in a human donor with aplastic anemia. For the CDR3, the DNA is TGTGCCAGCAGTTTCAGGGCGGGAAATGAAAAACTGTTTTTT. Its translation: CASSFRAGNEKLFF.